A selection of T cell receptor beta chains follows, all from one sample in a study of blood T cell repertoires in COVID-19. Data came from immunoSEQ multiplex PCR; TCRdb stores just in-frame clones and leaves some out. The table has roughly 93,000 clones, 81% seen once. The sample comprised peripheral blood. The receptors were sampled from an elderly woman with acute or convalescent COVID-19. Each CDR3 is given with its conserved first and last residue. A D gene is named only where the DNA matches it firmly. Size is stated for part of the rows, as once, few or many counts, or as a class when the clone is expanded.

j_call,d_call,v_call,clone_size,cdr3_nt,cdr3_aa
TRBJ1-2,-,TRBV19,-,TGTGCCAGTAGTTTAACAGCGGGAGCTAACTATGGCTACACCTTC,CASSLTAGANYGYTF
TRBJ2-7,-,TRBV5-5,-,TGTGCCAGCAGCTTGGGACAGTCCTACGAGCAGTACTTC,CASSLGQSYEQYF
TRBJ1-5,-,TRBV3-1/TRBV3-2,few,TGTGCCAGCAGCCGGGGGCTTCATAGCAATCAGCCCCAGCATTTT,CASSRGLHSNQPQHF
TRBJ1-5,-,TRBV28,-,TGTGCCAGCAGTTTAACACAGGACGTCCAGCCCCAGCATTTT,CASSLTQDVQPQHF
TRBJ2-2,-,TRBV2,few,TGTGCCAGCAGTGCCCGGGGTCCGAACACCGGGGAGCTGTTTTTT,CASSARGPNTGELFF
TRBJ1-2,TRBD1,TRBV6-6,-,TGTGCCAGCAGTACGCCGGGACAGCGACTTACCAGCTACACCTTC,CASSTPGQRLTSYTF
TRBJ2-3,-,TRBV7-9,-,TGTGCCAGCAGCTTGGACAGACACACAGATACGCAGTATTTT,CASSLDRHTDTQYF
TRBJ2-5,-,TRBV4-1,-,TGCGCCAGCAGCCAAGAGGGAGGCCGAGAGACCCAGTACTTC,CASSQEGGRETQYF
TRBJ1-6,TRBD1,TRBV2,-,TGTGCCAGCGGCCGGGACAGGGGACAATCACCCCTCCACTTT,CASGRDRGQSPLHF
TRBJ1-6,-,TRBV5-4,-,TGTGCCAGCAGCTTGGACCAGGGTGCCTATAATTCACCCCTCCACTTT,CASSLDQGAYNSPLHF
TRBJ2-7,TRBD2,TRBV7-9,-,TGTGCCAGCAGCTTGGGGACTAGTTTCGAGCAGTACTTC,CASSLGTSFEQYF
TRBJ1-1,-,TRBV4-3,-,TGCGCCAGCAGCCAAGAAGCCAGGGGTCGGAACACTGAAGCTTTCTTT,CASSQEARGRNTEAFF
TRBJ1-6,-,TRBV11-2,few,TGTGCCAGCAGCTTAGGGAGTAGTAGCTCCTATAATTCACCCCTCCACTTT,CASSLGSSSSYNSPLHF
TRBJ1-3,TRBD1,TRBV11-2,-,TGTGCCAGCAGCTCTTGGACAGGGGTGGCTGGAAACACCATATATTTT,CASSSWTGVAGNTIYF
TRBJ2-7,TRBD2,TRBV29-1,-,TGCAGCGTTGACGGGGAGGGCTCCTACGAGCAGTACTTC,CSVDGEGSYEQYF
TRBJ1-1,-,TRBV12-3/TRBV12-4,once,TGTGCCAGCAGTTTAGCTATGAACACTGAAGCTTTCTTT,CASSLAMNTEAFF
TRBJ1-2,TRBD1,TRBV5-6,few,TGTGCCAGCAGCTTGGGGCCAGGGGGAGTGAGCTATGGCTACACCTTC,CASSLGPGGVSYGYTF
TRBJ1-1,-,TRBV10-3,few,TGTGCCATCAGTGACGGGACTGAAGCTTTCTTT,CAISDGTEAFF
TRBJ2-5,-,TRBV5-1,-,TGCGCCAGCAGCTTGGCCATTAGTGGGACAAAAGAAGAGACCCAGTACTTC,CASSLAISGTKEETQYF
TRBJ1-6,-,TRBV28,-,TGTGCCAGCAGTCCGGGGAGCTCCTATAATTCACCCCTCCACTTT,CASSPGSSYNSPLHF
TRBJ2-7,TRBD1,TRBV27,-,TGTGCCAGCAGCAAAGGACAGGGGAGTTCCTACGAGCAGTACTTC,CASSKGQGSSYEQYF
TRBJ1-2,-,TRBV3-1/TRBV3-2,-,TGTGCCAGCAGCCAAGAGCGCGGGATCTATGGCTACACCTTC,CASSQERGIYGYTF
TRBJ1-1,-,TRBV2,-,TGTGCCAGCAGTGGACAGTCCTTGGGGAACACTGAAGCTTTCTTT,CASSGQSLGNTEAFF
TRBJ1-2,-,TRBV11-3,-,TGTGCCAGCAGCTTAGATCGCGTCAGGGACTATGGCTACACCTTC,CASSLDRVRDYGYTF
TRBJ1-1,-,TRBV30,-,TGTGCCTGGAGTGTTTGGTTGACACCCCGGAACACTGAAGCTTTCTTT,CAWSVWLTPRNTEAFF
TRBJ1-2,TRBD1,TRBV28,-,TGTGCCAGCATGGCAGGGGGCGACTATGGCTACACCTTC,CASMAGGDYGYTF